This T cell receptor (beta chain) came from a study of beta chain features in type 1 diabetes. About the study: Comparable age, gender and cell yields were observed in patients relative to healthy donors.

This CDR3 is built from 11 residues. Germline CDR1 is DFQATT and CDR2 is SNEGSKA (reference sequence). Trimming pared 0 bases from V and 7 bases from J, leaving 7 bases between. Notes on this clone: Its antigen is currently unknown.

Findings of the study overall: cDNA-based sequencing might over-represent cells highly expressing TCR.

Reverse transcribing all isolated RNA meant expressed TCRB transcripts were sequenced. Profiling relied on immunoSEQ multiplex PCR, and the TCRdb table lists in-frame clones only, not all of them. The repertoire has 810,000 or so clones, around a sixth of them found once; the top ten carry 0.02% to 0.025%. The clonotype was recovered from a woman younger than 35 in good health. The chain uses TRBV20-1 and TRBJ2-7; no clear D gene. Input material: naive CD4+ T cells from blood. The CDR3 region is CSAREDREQYF. The CDR3 coding sequence is TGCAGTGCTAGAGAGGATCGGGAGCAGTACTTC.